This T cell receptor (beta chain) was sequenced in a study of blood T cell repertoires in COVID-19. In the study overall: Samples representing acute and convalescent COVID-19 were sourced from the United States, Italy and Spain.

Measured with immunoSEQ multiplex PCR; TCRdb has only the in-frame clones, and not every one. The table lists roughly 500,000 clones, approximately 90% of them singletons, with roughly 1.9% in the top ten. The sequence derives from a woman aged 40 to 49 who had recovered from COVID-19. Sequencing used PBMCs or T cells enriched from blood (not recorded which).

This CDR3 is CASSPSRQPNEKLFF. Written as DNA, the CDR3 is TGTGCCAGCAGCCCAAGCAGACAGCCAAATGAAAAACTGTTTTTT. This chain connects TRBV7-2 to TRBJ1-4; D might be TRBD1 (5 bases). The CDR3 covers 15 residues. Germline CDR1 SGHTA, CDR2 FQGNSA. V shed 5 bases and J shed 5 bases, with 15 bases lying between them. Looking up the rest from reference TRBV7-2 and TRBJ1-4 gives the full variable domain: GAGVSQSPSNKVTEKGKDVELRCDPISGHTALYWYRQSLGQGLEFLIYFQGNSAPDKSGLPSDRFSAERTGGSVSTLTIQRTQQEDSAVYLCASSPSRQPNEKLFFGSGTQLSVL.